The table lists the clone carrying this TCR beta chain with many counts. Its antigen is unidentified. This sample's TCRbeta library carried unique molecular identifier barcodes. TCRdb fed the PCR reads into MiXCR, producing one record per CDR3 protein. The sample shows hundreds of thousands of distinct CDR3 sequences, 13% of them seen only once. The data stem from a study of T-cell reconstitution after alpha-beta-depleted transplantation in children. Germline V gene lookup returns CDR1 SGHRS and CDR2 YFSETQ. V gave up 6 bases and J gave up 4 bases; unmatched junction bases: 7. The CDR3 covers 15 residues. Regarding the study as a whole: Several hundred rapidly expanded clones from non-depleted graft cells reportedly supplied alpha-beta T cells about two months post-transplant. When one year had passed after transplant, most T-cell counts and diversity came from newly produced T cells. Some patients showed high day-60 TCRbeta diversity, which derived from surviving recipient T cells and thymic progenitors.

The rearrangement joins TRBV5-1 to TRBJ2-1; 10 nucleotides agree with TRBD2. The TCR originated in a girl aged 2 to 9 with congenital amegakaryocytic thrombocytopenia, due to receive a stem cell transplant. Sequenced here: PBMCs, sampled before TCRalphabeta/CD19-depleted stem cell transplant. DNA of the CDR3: TGCGCCAGCACCTTAACTAGCGGGGAATACAATGAGCAGTTCTTC. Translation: CASTLTSGEYNEQFF.